This TCR beta chain was sequenced in a study of T cell changes during pregnancy in multiple sclerosis. Sequenced by immunoSEQ multiplex PCR; TCRdb stores in-frame clones only, minus some. The table has under 40,000 clones, about nine tenths seen once; the top ten hold 26%. The clonotype originates from a female donor with multiple sclerosis, enrolled in a pregnancy study. Sequencing used CD8+ T cells from peripheral blood mononuclear cells, obtained before pregnancy.

The CDR3 sequence: CASSSSAGLGSQGEQYF. The DNA for the CDR3 is TGTGCCAGCAGTTCCTCGGCCGGATTGGGGAGCCAAGGGGAGCAGTACTTC. The V gene is TRBV27, the J gene TRBJ2-7; tentatively, D is TRBD2 (5 bases). The CDR3 is 17 residues long. CDR1 MNHEY and CDR2 SMNVEV come from the germline V gene (reference sequence). V dropped 4 bases and J dropped 7 bases, with 26 bases sitting between them.